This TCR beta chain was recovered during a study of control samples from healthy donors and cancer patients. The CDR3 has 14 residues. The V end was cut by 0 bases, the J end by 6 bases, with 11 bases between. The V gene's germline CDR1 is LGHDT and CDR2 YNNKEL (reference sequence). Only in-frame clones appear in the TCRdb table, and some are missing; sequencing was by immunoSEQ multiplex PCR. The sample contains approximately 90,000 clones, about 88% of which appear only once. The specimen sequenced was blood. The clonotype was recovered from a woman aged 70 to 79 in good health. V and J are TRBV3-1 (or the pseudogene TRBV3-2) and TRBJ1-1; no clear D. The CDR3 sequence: CASSQDRPRAEAFF. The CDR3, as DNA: TGTGCCAGCAGCCAAGATCGACCACGCGCTGAAGCTTTCTTT.